This TCR beta chain was captured by sequencing in a study of blood T cell repertoires in COVID-19. As handled by the study authors: Researchers report that nucleated cell counts were estimated from reference gene primer amplification. Using immunoSEQ multiplex PCR, the repertoire was profiled, and TCRdb retains in-frame clones only, with some absent. V and J calls and clone size follow that table, whereas D and trimming were derived from the DNA. The sample lists 36,000 or so clones; about nine tenths were seen once. V lost 0 bases and J lost 8; bases outside the gene matches: 11. This CDR3 contains 17 residues. CDR1 SGHKS and CDR2 YYEKEE come from the germline V gene (reference sequence).

Sequenced material: peripheral blood. This chain links TRBV5-5 with TRBJ1-6; TRBD1 matches at 7 bases. This sequence was found in a human donor in a cohort sampled during active COVID-19. This CDR3 reads CASSLVAAGGRDSPLHF. The CDR3 nucleotides are TGTGCCAGCAGCTTGGTAGCGGCAGGGGGTAGGGATTCACCCCTCCACTTT.